This T cell receptor (beta chain) is from a study of T cell repertoires in cytomegalovirus infection. The overall study: An indication of both CMV infection and matching HLA type came from public TCR beta signatures.

This CDR3 contains 16 residues. Germline values: CDR1 SGHDN, CDR2 FVKESK. V shed 0 bases and J shed 9 bases, with 15 bases lying between them. Study-wide points: Clonotypes of TCR beta that were HLA-C-restricted and CMV-specific dominated the ex vivo response. Cumulative public TCR beta family frequency identified CMV carriers with the relevant HLA.

As regards this clonotype: Antigen specificity is unknown.

TCRdb used MiXCR to reprocess the reads, holding one entry per CDR3 protein. The sample lists a few hundred thousand distinct CDR3 sequences; roughly 9% were seen once. Sequencing was done on a sample of PBMCs. The source of this sequence is a human donor in good health (CMV status not recorded). Some clones in this sample may be carry-over from other donors' samples. The rearrangement links TRBV14 to TRBJ2-6, with D possibly matching TRBD1 (6 bases). In nucleotides, the CDR3 is TGTGCCAGCAGCCAAGACAGGGGCACCGCATTCAACGTCCTGACTTTC. Amino acids: CASSQDRGTAFNVLTF. The full variable domain, rest sourced from reference TRBV14 and TRBJ2-6, is EAGVTQFPSHSVIEKGQTVTLRCDPISGHDNLYWYRRVMGKEIKFLLHFVKESKQDESGMPNNRFLAERTGGTYSTLKVQPAELEDSGVYFCASSQDRGTAFNVLTFGAGSRLTVL.